The 21 T cell receptor beta chains in this list originate from one sample, sequenced in a study of control samples from healthy donors and cancer patients (dated by TCRdb to about 2020). Receptor amplification or capture employed the immunoSEQ multiplex PCR assay. Held by TCRdb, this immuneACCESS table contains in-frame sequences only and omits some clones. Under half of the omission traces to an unresolved V gene where checked; the cause of the rest is unknown. The sample contains 120,000 or so clones, about 90% of them found a single time. 2.9% of the sample goes to the ten largest clones. The material sequenced was blood. These receptors all come from a man between 60 and 75 years old in good health.

The rearrangement links TRBV5-1 to TRBJ1-4, with 7 bases aligning to TRBD1. J lost 4 bases, V lost 0 bases, and 0 bases had no gene match. Germline V lookup: CDR1 SGHRS, CDR2 YFSETQ. The length of the CDR3 is 14 residues. The CDR3 DNA sequence: TGCGCCAGCAGCTTGGCAGGGGGTAATGAAAAACTGTTTTTT. The encoded protein is CASSLAGGNEKLFF. The whole variable domain, remainder taken from reference TRBV5-1 and TRBJ1-4, is KAGVTQTPRYLIKTRGQQVTLSCSPISGHRSVSWYQQTPGQGLQFLFEYFSETQRNKGNFPGRFSGRQFSNSRSEMNVSTLELGDSALYLCASSLAGGNEKLFFGSGTQLSVL.

The genes are TRBV5-1 and TRBJ2-3, with 10 bases lining up with TRBD1. The CDR3 is 15 amino acids. The germline V gene encodes CDR1 SGHRS and CDR2 YFSETQ. After removal of 3 bases from V and 2 bases from J, the junction contained 3 bases not matched to a gene. The CDR3 bases are TGCGCCAGCAGCTGGGACAGGGGCTCCACAGATACGCAGTATTTT. This gives the protein CASSWDRGSTDTQYF. The full variable domain, completed using reference TRBV5-1 and TRBJ2-3, is KAGVTQTPRYLIKTRGQQVTLSCSPISGHRSVSWYQQTPGQGLQFLFEYFSETQRNKGNFPGRFSGRQFSNSRSEMNVSTLELGDSALYLCASSWDRGSTDTQYFGPGTRLTVL.

A few counts support this clone. Other DNA sequences in the same sample also yield this CDR3. This rearrangement joins TRBV18 to TRBJ2-2; D is tentatively TRBD1 or TRBD2 (5 bases each). Germline lookup yields CDR1 KGHSH and CDR2 LQKENI. This CDR3 comprises 14 residues. V lost 4 bases and J 3 bases, leaving 9 bases between the germline ends. CDR3 loop: CASSRGTDTGELFF. The CDR3 DNA sequence: TGTGCCAGCTCACGAGGGACGGACACCGGGGAGCTGTTTTTT.

This sequence joins TRBV19 and TRBJ2-7; D is perhaps TRBD1 (5 bases). Germline V gene sequence: CDR1 LNHDA, CDR2 SQIVND (reference sequence). Trimming took 3 bases from V and 3 from J, leaving 15 bases between them. The CDR3 spans 15 residues. The CDR3 protein is CASSIGQGEIYEQYF. The CDR3 region has the DNA TGTGCCAGTAGTATCGGGCAGGGTGAAATCTACGAGCAGTACTTC.

This clone was counted a single time. The J gene is TRBJ1-1, the V gene TRBV9; maybe TRBD1 (5 bases). The CDR3 contains 15 residues. The germline gives CDR1 SGDLS, CDR2 YYNGEE. V lost 0 bases to trimming and J lost 3 bases, with 12 bases between them. The CDR3 nucleotides read TGTGCCAGCAGCGTAGAGGTGGGAGGGGACACTGAAGCTTTCTTT. This codes for CASSVEVGGDTEAFF.

The J gene is TRBJ2-2, the V gene TRBV3-1 (or the pseudogene TRBV3-2), with D hard to call. CDR1 and CDR2 from the germline V gene are LGHDT and YNNKEL (reference sequence). V was pared by 3 bases and J by 5 bases, with 13 bases between. This CDR3 has 15 amino acids. CDR3 sequence reads: CASSQIVSLTGELFF. CDR3 sequence (DNA): TGTGCCAGCAGCCAGATAGTAAGTTTGACCGGGGAGCTGTTTTTT.

Notes on this clone: The junction departs from germline at one end; a sequencing error may be responsible. The gene calls are TRBV11-2 and TRBJ2-2; the D is unclear. In germline, CDR1 is SGHAT, CDR2 FQNNGV. CDR3 length: 15 amino acids. CDR3 nucleotides: TGTGCCAGCAGCCCTATTCTTCTGAACCCCGGGGAGCTGTTTTTT. Protein: CASSPILLNPGELFF.

The chain joins TRBV28 to TRBJ2-6, with D unclear. Germline V gene lookup returns CDR1 MDHEN and CDR2 SYDVKM. V was shortened by 9 bases and J by 4 bases, with 13 bases between the two germline ends. The CDR3 is 14 residues long. CDR3 region: CASHWGRGANVLTF. In DNA, the CDR3 is TGTGCCAGTCACTGGGGAAGGGGGGCCAACGTCCTGACTTTC.

The chain couples TRBV5-5 to TRBJ1-5; D unclear. Looked up from germline, CDR1 is SGHKS and CDR2 is YYEKEE (reference sequence). The V end lost 0 bases, the J end lost 2 bases, and 12 bases lay between the germline ends. This CDR3 region has 16 residues. The CDR3 nucleotides read TGTGCCAGCAGCTTGGGATCTACGCGGGGCAATCAGCCCCAGCATTTT. This codes for CASSLGSTRGNQPQHF.

The chain has TRBV6-5 and TRBJ1-2; 9 bases are a match to TRBD1. Germline assignment: CDR1 MNHEY and CDR2 SVGAGI. This CDR3 region has 16 residues. The junction had 3 bases not matched to a gene; V was cut back by 1 base and J by 0 bases. The DNA of the CDR3 is TGTGCCAGCAGTTACTACGGGACAGGGCCTAACTATGGCTACACCTTC. It specifies CASSYYGTGPNYGYTF.

This clone was seen only once. The rearrangement uses TRBV28 and TRBJ2-6; no clear D gene. The ends were cut back, 4 bases at V and 4 bases at J, with 14 bases in the middle. Germline V gene data show CDR1 as MDHEN and CDR2 as SYDVKM. The CDR3 consists of 16 residues. The CDR3 nucleotides are TGTGCCAGCAGTTCCCCGGGTAGATCCGGGGCCAACGTCCTGACTTTC. Translating it yields CASSSPGRSGANVLTF.

Worth noting for this clone: Compared with germline, one end of the junction differs, possibly owing to a read error. The DNA for the CDR3 is TGCGCCAGCAGTTTGGACGGAAATAGCCTTTACGAGCAGTACTTC. It is translated as CASSLDGNSLYEQYF. This rearrangement joins TRBV5-1 to TRBJ2-7; D unclear. The CDR3 length is 15 residues. Germline lookup yields CDR1 SGHRS and CDR2 YFSETQ.

V usage is TRBV6-5 and J usage is TRBJ2-7; 9 positions agree with TRBD1. CDR1 is MNHEY, CDR2 SVGAGI, per germline. Losses at the gene ends were 2 bases for V and 12 bases for J; bases not matched to a gene: 14. The CDR3 totals 15 residues. The CDR3 protein is CASSYGLGQGKRRYF. The CDR3 DNA reads TGTGCCAGCAGTTACGGGTTGGGACAGGGAAAGAGGCGGTACTTC.

This rearrangement joins TRBV27 to TRBJ2-3, with D tentatively TRBD1 (6 bases). The CDR3 extends over 15 amino acids. Trimming pared 3 bases from V and 0 bases from J, leaving 10 bases between. Germline V lookup: CDR1 MNHEY, CDR2 SMNVEV (reference sequence). The CDR3 here is CASSFWGHSTDTQYF. CDR3 bases: TGTGCCAGCAGTTTTTGGGGACATAGCACAGATACGCAGTATTTT.

This chain joins TRBV7-2 and TRBJ1-2; 8 bases align to TRBD1. V dropped 5 bases and J dropped 9; count of bases not matched to a gene: 8. Per germline, CDR1 SGHTA and CDR2 FQGNSA. The CDR3 runs 13 residues. The CDR3 reads CASSPDRDSSYTF. Written as DNA, the CDR3 is TGTGCCAGCAGCCCGGACAGGGACAGTAGCTACACCTTC.

The chain recombines TRBV27 with TRBJ2-7, with D unresolved. The CDR3 has 13 amino acids. The germline V gene encodes CDR1 MNHEY and CDR2 SMNVEV (reference sequence). V gave up 4 bases and J gave up 0 bases, with 7 bases separating them. CDR3 DNA: TGTGCCAGCAGTTCGTTTAGCTCCTACGAGCAGTACTTC. Translated, it gives CASSSFSSYEQYF.

The CDR3 here is CASSPERGANEQFF. The CDR3 region has the DNA TGCGCCAGCAGCCCCGAGAGAGGGGCCAATGAGCAGTTCTTC. This chain joins TRBV5-1 and TRBJ2-1; either TRBD1 or TRBD2 may supply D (5 bases each). Trimming shortened V by 4 bases and J by 6 bases, and 14 bases separated the two germline ends. Germline V lookup: CDR1 SGHRS, CDR2 YFSETQ. This CDR3 has 14 residues.

The CDR3 DNA follows: TGTGCCAGCAGTCCTTTAGCCCGACGAGTCAAAGCTGAAGCTTTCTTT. It codes for CASSPLARRVKAEAFF. The chain combines TRBV27 with TRBJ1-1, with D hard to call. The CDR3 runs 16 residues. Per germline, CDR1 MNHEY and CDR2 SMNVEV (reference sequence). The V end lost 5 bases, the J end lost 6 bases, and 22 bases lay between the germline ends.

The gene calls are TRBV5-1 and TRBJ1-5; D might be TRBD1 (5 bases). The V end lost 2 bases, the J end lost 6 bases, and 12 bases lay between the germline ends. In germline, CDR1 is SGHRS, CDR2 YFSETQ. CDR3 length: 14 amino acids. The CDR3 region is CASSLSGGGQPQHF. The CDR3, as DNA: TGCGCCAGCAGCTTAAGCGGGGGGGGTCAGCCCCAGCATTTT.

The gene calls are TRBV6-5 and TRBJ1-4; D unclear. The CDR3 is 14 residues long. Germline CDR1 is MNHEY and CDR2 is SVGAGI. V was pared by 2 bases and J by 6 bases, with 10 bases between. The CDR3 DNA reads as TGTGCCAGCAGTTACCTCCTTCGGGATGAAAAACTGTTTTTT. The encoded protein is CASSYLLRDEKLFF.

This clone has only one observation. The chain couples TRBV28 to TRBJ1-5; D not resolved. Per germline, CDR1 MDHEN and CDR2 SYDVKM. V was clipped by 10 bases and J by 5 bases, with 18 bases between them. This CDR3 comprises 14 residues. CDR3 coding DNA: TGTGCCACCTCCAAAATTGAGGCGTATCAGCCCCAGCATTTT. Its protein is CATSKIEAYQPQHF.